This is a list of T cell receptor beta chains from one sample in a study of human T cells and chemical hapten exposure. TCRdb ran MiXCR on the 5' RACE reads and lists one entry per CDR3 protein. The table includes tens of thousands of distinct CDR3 sequences, 15% to 20% detected once. The receptors come from a female donor in good health. The CDR3 runs from the conserved cysteine through the conserved F or W. A D gene is named only where the DNA matches it firmly. Some rows mark clone size as missing; the rest say once, few, many or name a class of expanded clone.

d_gene	v_gene	j_gene	abundance	CDR3aa	CDR3nt
TRBD2	TRBV9	TRBJ2-3	many	CASSMRRTSESTDTQYF	TGTGCCAGCAGCATGAGGAGGACTAGCGAGAGCACAGATACGCAGTATTTT
NA	TRBV7-9	TRBJ2-3	NA	CASSSSSGTRYTDTQYF	TGTGCCAGCAGCTCATCGTCCGGGACCCGTTACACAGATACGCAGTATTTT
NA	TRBV14	TRBJ2-6	few	CASSRGTGRSVANVLTF	TGTGCCAGCAGCCGCGGGACGGGTCGCTCTGTGGCCAACGTCCTGACTTTC
NA	TRBV20-1	TRBJ1-4	few	CSAPGRDIEKLFF	TGCAGTGCACCGGGACGGGATATTGAAAAACTGTTTTTT
NA	TRBV20-1	TRBJ2-7	NA	CSARDLRGDFNEQYF	TGCAGTGCTAGAGATCTTCGGGGAGACTTCAACGAGCAGTACTTC
TRBD2	TRBV7-8	TRBJ2-5	NA	CASSLALPSSLAGRKETQYF	TGTGCCAGCAGCTTAGCGTTGCCCTCCTCCTTAGCGGGGCGCAAAGAGACCCAGTACTTC
NA	TRBV7-9	TRBJ2-5	NA	CASSPLHGEEETQYF	TGTGCCAGCTCTCCTTTACACGGTGAGGAAGAGACCCAGTACTTC
TRBD2	TRBV20-1	TRBJ2-3	NA	CSARGRLAGARTDTQYF	TGCAGTGCTAGAGGGCGACTAGCGGGAGCGCGGACAGATACGCAGTATTTT
NA	TRBV25-1	TRBJ2-1	few	CASSGPVQFF	TGTGCCAGCAGTGGACCCGTCCAGTTCTTC
NA	TRBV7-9	TRBJ2-2	NA	CASKQQGRYTGGLFF	TGTGCCAGCAAGCAACAGGGGCGGTATACCGGGGGGCTGTTTTTT
NA	TRBV14	TRBJ2-3	few	CASSHRERTDTQYF	TGTGCCAGCAGCCATCGGGAGAGAACAGATACGCAGTATTTT
NA	TRBV7-2	TRBJ2-2	few	CASSPGLSRELFF	TGTGCCAGCAGCCCTGGACTATCCAGGGAGCTGTTTTTT
NA	TRBV2	TRBJ2-5	NA	CASSGRVETQYF	TGTGCCAGCAGTGGCAGGGTGGAGACCCAGTACTTC
NA	TRBV7-9	TRBJ2-5	few	CASSYRGLSKETQYF	TGTGCCAGCAGTTACAGGGGACTGTCCAAAGAGACCCAGTACTTC
NA	TRBV7-2	TRBJ2-7	NA	CASSPSLAQGSYEQYF	TGTGCCAGCAGCCCCTCGCTGGCACAGGGATCATACGAGCAGTACTTC
NA	TRBV5-1	TRBJ1-1	few	CASSAAGTQNTEAFF	TGCGCCAGCAGCGCAGCCGGGACCCAGAACACTGAAGCTTTCTTT
NA	TRBV2	TRBJ1-5	NA	CASSESENQPQHF	TGTGCCAGCAGTGAATCGGAGAATCAGCCCCAGCATTTT
NA	TRBV2	TRBJ2-7	NA	CASSGTYEQYF	TGTGCCAGCAGTGGGACCTACGAGCAGTACTTC
NA	TRBV4-1	TRBJ1-3	NA	CASSLDGLRSGNTIYF	TGCGCCAGCAGTCTGGATGGGTTGCGCTCTGGAAACACCATATATTTT
NA	TRBV28	TRBJ2-2	few	CASSFWQGGGGELFF	TGTGCCAGCAGTTTTTGGCAGGGAGGTGGCGGGGAGCTGTTTTTT
TRBD1	TRBV20-1	TRBJ1-5	NA	CSARYRTGVEQPQHF	TGCAGTGCTAGATATCGGACAGGGGTGGAACAGCCCCAGCATTTT